The T cell receptor beta chain under discussion was sequenced for a study of OX40 agonist ivuxolimab in advanced cancers. Here immunoSEQ multiplex PCR was the method, and the copy in TCRdb shows in-frame clones only, minus some. Found here are 65,000 to 90,000 clones, under 95% of them singletons; the top ten hold 8% to 10%. This CDR3 has 13 amino acids. The germline V and J ends were trimmed by 4 bases and 6 bases, with 15 bases remaining between them. CDR1 and CDR2 from the germline V gene are SQVTM and ANQGSEA. This sample comprised CD4+ or CD8+ T cells sorted from blood, obtained in a trial of the OX40 agonist ivuxolimab. The chain combines TRBV29-1 with TRBJ1-1; a possible D gene is TRBD1 (6 bases). The TCR sequence derives from an adult with an advanced solid tumor such as melanoma, head and neck, liver or kidney cancer. The CDR3 sequence is CSVVGGDNAEAFF. In DNA, the CDR3 is TGCAGCGTTGTAGGGGGGGATAACGCTGAAGCTTTCTTT.